This passage covers 26 T cell receptor beta chains from one sample sequenced in a study of cytomegalovirus exposure and HLA in healthy donors. Primers for the PCR totalled 60 Vbeta and 13 Jbeta. Assay used: immunoSEQ multiplex PCR; TCRdb lists only in-frame clones, some missing. The top ten hold around 3% of the sample, which has 75,000 to 100,000 clones, approximately 72% seen once. Sequenced input: PBMCs. The receptors come from a female donor in good health and CMV-seropositive.

This clone has a handful of counts. This chain uses TRBV5-1 with TRBJ2-2; 11 nucleotides line up with TRBD1. The CDR3 sequence is 16 residues long. Trimming cost V 4 bases and J 2 bases; bases outside gene matches: 4. Germline CDR1 is SGHRS and CDR2 is YFSETQ. The CDR3 region has the DNA TGCGCCAGCAGCACGGGACAGGGGGGCAACACCGGGGAGCTGTTTTTT. This gives the protein CASSTGQGGNTGELFF.

The chain carries TRBV28 and TRBJ2-5, with 9 bases identical to TRBD1. Trimming cost V 4 bases and J 0 bases; bases outside gene matches: 3. Germline V gives CDR1 MDHEN, CDR2 SYDVKM. CDR3 length: 15 amino acids. The DNA of the CDR3 is TGTGCCAGCAGTTCCGGGACAGGGTACCAAGAGACCCAGTACTTC. Translated: CASSSGTGYQETQYF.

This clone turned up a few times. The rearrangement joins TRBV7-2 to TRBJ2-1; D may be TRBD2 (7 bases). The germline V gene encodes CDR1 SGHTA and CDR2 FQGNSA. V lost 7 bases, J lost 6 bases, and 19 bases lay in between. The CDR3 spans 15 residues. The CDR3 nucleotides read TGTGCCAGCACCTCCCGCGGGGGCGCGGGCAATGAGCAGTTCTTC. It codes for CASTSRGGAGNEQFF.

This clone was counted a few times. CDR3 in DNA: TGTGCCAGTAGTACCCGGGGGGCCGGGCATTCTCCGAACTACAATGAGCAGTTCTTC. Translation gives CASSTRGAGHSPNYNEQFF. This chain connects TRBV19 to TRBJ2-1, with D possibly matching TRBD2 (7 bases). This CDR3 comprises 19 residues. The germline V gene has CDR1 LNHDA and CDR2 SQIVND (reference sequence). Trimming took 4 bases from V and 3 from J, leaving 25 bases between them.

This sequence joins TRBV7-9 and TRBJ2-3, with a possible D match to TRBD1 (6 bases). V lost 6 bases, J lost 2 bases, and 9 bases lay in between. The length of the CDR3 is 13 residues. CDR1 and CDR2 from the germline V gene are SEHNR and FQNEAQ (reference sequence). CDR3 nucleotide sequence: TGTGCCAGCAGTCAGGGGTCCACAGATACGCAGTATTTT. This gives the protein CASSQGSTDTQYF.

The chain combines TRBV18 with TRBJ2-5, with TRBD1 matching 7 bases. Germline V gene lookup returns CDR1 KGHSH and CDR2 LQKENI. This CDR3 comprises 14 residues. Trimming took 6 bases from V and 1 from J; bases not matched to a gene: 5. For the CDR3, the DNA is TGTGCCAGCTCCCCCCGGGACAGCCAAGAGACCCAGTACTTC. It yields the protein CASSPRDSQETQYF.

V usage is TRBV7-9 and J usage is TRBJ1-5, with D possibly TRBD1 on 6 matching bases. The CDR3 length is 16 residues. V was shortened by 5 bases and J by 2 bases, with 16 bases between the two germline ends. Germline-derived CDR1 and CDR2 are SEHNR and FQNEAQ (reference sequence). The CDR3 region has the DNA TGTGCCAGCAGCACGGACCAGGGGTGGGGCAATCAGCCCCAGCATTTT. This encodes CASSTDQGWGNQPQHF.

This clone appeared a few times. The chain uses TRBV6-1 and TRBJ1-6; the match to TRBD1 covers 7 bases. The junction had 7 bases not matched to a gene; V was cut back by 1 base and J by 7 bases. This CDR3 contains 16 residues. CDR1 is MNHNS and CDR2 is SASEGT in the germline V gene. This chain's CDR3 is CASSEEGGRGNSPLHF. The CDR3 region has the DNA TGTGCCAGCAGTGAAGAAGGGGGCAGGGGAAATTCACCCCTCCACTTT.

The chain joins TRBV10-3 to TRBJ1-1; D is ambiguous. From germline, CDR1 is ENHRY and CDR2 SYGVKD. The CDR3 consists of 12 residues. The V end lost 6 bases, the J end lost 1 base, and 6 bases lay between the germline ends. This CDR3 reads CAISSQNTEAFF. The DNA of the CDR3 is TGTGCCATCAGCAGTCAGAACACTGAAGCTTTCTTT.

The chain links TRBV5-4 to TRBJ2-7; 10 bases line up with TRBD1. Germline CDR1 is SGHNT and CDR2 is YYREEE (reference sequence). This CDR3 spans 17 amino acids. The V and J ends lost 4 bases and 0 bases, in that order; junction bases with no gene match: 10. The CDR3 loop is CASSQGQGKIGSYEQYF. CDR3 coding DNA: TGTGCCAGCAGCCAGGGACAGGGGAAAATCGGCTCCTACGAGCAGTACTTC. Together with reference TRBV5-4 and TRBJ2-7, the CDR3 gives the full variable domain: ETGVTQSPTHLIKTRGQQVTLRCSSQSGHNTVSWYQQALGQGPQFIFQYYREEENGRGNFPPRFSGLQFPNYSSELNVNALELDDSALYLCASSQGQGKIGSYEQYFGPGTRLTVT.

The gene calls are TRBV30 and TRBJ1-5; 10 bases line up with TRBD1. The CDR3 sequence is 14 residues long. J lost 6 bases, V lost 1 base, and 3 bases had no gene match. Germline V gives CDR1 GTSNPN, CDR2 SVGIG (reference sequence). In DNA form, the CDR3 reads TGTGCCTGGAGTGGGGGGACAGGGGCTCAGCCCCAGCATTTT. Its protein is CAWSGGTGAQPQHF.

This rearrangement joins TRBV30 to TRBJ2-7; tentatively, D is TRBD2 (6 bases). In germline, CDR1 is GTSNPN, CDR2 SVGIG (reference sequence). The CDR3 runs 13 residues. V dropped 2 bases and J dropped 5 bases, with 13 bases sitting between them. As DNA, the CDR3 is TGTGCCTGGAGTAAGGAGCGGGCGCACGAGCAGTACTTC. Translation gives CAWSKERAHEQYF.

This clone has just a few counts. The CDR3 bases are TGTGCCAGCAGTGAGGAGGCAGGGGGGATCGGGGAGCTGTTTTTT. This sequence encodes CASSEEAGGIGELFF. The rearrangement joins TRBV2 to TRBJ2-2, with a weak D call TRBD1 (7 bases). Trimming removed 3 bases at V and 7 bases at J, with 15 bases between. CDR1 is SNHLY, CDR2 FYNNEI, per germline. CDR3 length equals 15 residues. Full variable domain (outside the CDR3, taken from reference TRBV2 and TRBJ2-2): EPEVTQTPSHQVTQMGQEVILRCVPISNHLYFYWYRQILGQKVEFLVSFYNNEISEKSEIFDDQFSVERPDGSNFTLKIRSTKLEDSAMYFCASSEEAGGIGELFFGEGSRLTVL.

This chain uses TRBV9 with TRBJ2-5; TRBD2 is a possible D gene (5 bases). Germline lookup yields CDR1 SGDLS and CDR2 YYNGEE. Deletions cut 0 bases from V and 5 bases from J, with 14 bases between. There are 15 residues in the CDR3. Here the CDR3 reads CASSVAERAQETQYF. DNA of the CDR3: TGTGCCAGCAGCGTAGCTGAGAGGGCCCAGGAGACCCAGTACTTC.

The rearrangement uses TRBV7-3 and TRBJ2-5, with 11 positions matching TRBD2. V shed 4 bases and J 5 bases; nucleotides not matched to a gene: 6. Germline V gene data show CDR1 as SGHTA and CDR2 as FQGTGA. The CDR3 is made up of 15 amino acids. The CDR3 DNA follows: TGTGCCAGCAGCTCTAGCGGGAGGAGAGGGGAGACCCAGTACTTC. Its protein product is CASSSSGRRGETQYF.

The chain is built from TRBV5-4 and TRBJ2-7; weak D call: TRBD1 (5 bases). Germline CDR1 reads SGHNT; CDR2 reads YYREEE (reference sequence). CDR3 length: 14 residues. V was clipped by 4 bases and J by 2 bases, with 13 bases between them. Here the CDR3 DNA reads TGTGCCAGCAGCAGAAACAGGAATACCTACGAGCAGTACTTC. Encoded protein: CASSRNRNTYEQYF.

The chain recombines TRBV11-1 with TRBJ2-3, with a tentative D call TRBD2 (5 bases). The germline CDR1 and CDR2 sequences are SGHAT and FQDESV (reference sequence). This CDR3 has 14 amino acids. The V gene lost 0 bases and the J gene lost 6 bases, with 10 bases spanning the gap. CDR3 bases: TGTGCCAGCAGCTTAGCAGTCGGGGTGGATACGCAGTATTTT. This gives the protein CASSLAVGVDTQYF.

The V call is TRBV6-1, the J call TRBJ1-4; D remains ambiguous. Germline V gene lookup returns CDR1 MNHNS and CDR2 SASEGT. The CDR3 runs 14 residues. Trimming stripped 7 bases from V and 0 bases from J, with 9 bases between. This CDR3 is CASNQEPTNEKLFF. CDR3 in DNA: TGTGCCAGCAATCAGGAACCAACTAATGAAAAACTGTTTTTT.

The chain employs TRBV7-3 and TRBJ1-1; 9 bases are a match to TRBD1. J lost 4 bases, V lost 6 bases, and 3 bases had no gene match. The CDR3 totals 13 residues. Germline V gene lookup returns CDR1 SGHTA and CDR2 FQGTGA. The CDR3 loop is CASRGQGVTEAFF. CDR3 nucleotides: TGTGCCAGCAGGGGACAGGGAGTCACTGAAGCTTTCTTT.

This clone was recorded only once. The CDR3 DNA reads as TGTGCCAGCAGCGGCGGGCGGGGAGCGACTAGCGGGGGGAGCACAGATACGCAGTATTTT. It codes for CASSGGRGATSGGSTDTQYF. This chain links TRBV9 with TRBJ2-3; 13 positions agree with TRBD2. The germline CDR1 and CDR2 sequences are SGDLS and YYNGEE. V lost 3 bases and J lost 0; bases outside the gene matches: 13. There are 20 residues in the CDR3. Supplemented by reference TRBV9 and TRBJ2-3, the full variable domain reads DSGVTQTPKHLITATGQRVTLRCSPRSGDLSVYWYQQSLDQGLQFLIQYYNGEERAKGNILERFSAQQFPDLHSELNLSSLELGDSALYFCASSGGRGATSGGSTDTQYFGPGTRLTVL.

V gene TRBV5-4 combines with J gene TRBJ2-1; TRBD2 matches at 8 bases. CDR3 length equals 14 residues. J lost 5 bases, V lost 4 bases, and 5 bases had no gene match. CDR1 SGHNT and CDR2 YYREEE come from the germline V gene (reference sequence). The CDR3 DNA is TGTGCCAGCAGCGCCACACTAGCGGACAATGAGCAGTTCTTC. This codes for CASSATLADNEQFF.

The genes are TRBV7-2 and TRBJ2-7; TRBD2 aligns across 9 bases. Germline trimming cut 1 base from V and 4 bases from J; bases unmatched to any gene: 5. The CDR3 runs to 15 residues. Germline V lookup: CDR1 SGHTA, CDR2 FQGNSA. The chain's CDR3 is CASSLVGSGRYEQYF. In DNA, the CDR3 is TGTGCCAGCAGCTTAGTGGGTAGCGGGAGATACGAGCAGTACTTC.

The J gene is TRBJ1-4, the V gene TRBV7-9; TRBD1 agrees at 8 bases. V was pared by 4 bases and J by 5 bases, with 0 bases of the junction left unmatched. CDR1 and CDR2 from the germline V gene are SEHNR and FQNEAQ (reference sequence). This CDR3 spans 13 amino acids. The DNA of the CDR3 is TGTGCCAGCAGCTGGACAGGGAATGAAAAACTGTTTTTT. Protein: CASSWTGNEKLFF.

This clone was seen only a few times. CDR3 nucleotides: TGCGCCAGCAGCCTCCTGGGGGGGACCTACGAGCAGTACTTC. Translated: CASSLLGGTYEQYF. The chain has TRBV5-1 and TRBJ2-7, with 7 nucleotides matching TRBD2. The germline CDR1 and CDR2 sequences are SGHRS and YFSETQ. The CDR3 has 14 residues. J was trimmed by 2 bases and V by 4 bases; bases with no gene match: 6.

The chain is built from TRBV5-1 and TRBJ2-3, with 8 bases fitting TRBD2. There are 16 residues in the CDR3. Germline V gene sequence: CDR1 SGHRS, CDR2 YFSETQ. V shed 4 bases and J 6 bases; nucleotides not matched to a gene: 13. The CDR3 DNA follows: TGCGCCAGCAGCCGTCTAACGGGGGGGCTAAGGGATACGCAGTATTTT. Its protein is CASSRLTGGLRDTQYF.

This chain connects TRBV19 to TRBJ2-2; 10 positions match TRBD2. The junction had 11 bases not matched to a gene; V was cut back by 3 bases and J by 1 base. Germline V lookup: CDR1 LNHDA, CDR2 SQIVND (reference sequence). This CDR3 is built from 19 residues. CDR3 DNA sequence: TGTGCCAGTAGTATTTTACGGCTAGCGGGAGTTAGGAACACCGGGGAGCTGTTTTTT. Its protein product is CASSILRLAGVRNTGELFF.